A single sample is the source of the 28 T cell receptor beta chains below, sequenced in a study of cytomegalovirus exposure and HLA in healthy donors. Vbeta (60) and Jbeta (13) primers were used in the PCR. Using immunoSEQ multiplex PCR, the repertoire was profiled, and TCRdb retains in-frame clones only, with some absent. Among under 200,000 clones listed, around 80% were seen once. Sequencing was done on a sample of PBMCs. Receptors were obtained from a man between 50 and 59 years old in good health and CMV-seropositive.

The chain joins TRBV9 to TRBJ2-5; perhaps TRBD1 as D (7 bases). Germline-derived CDR1 and CDR2 are SGDLS and YYNGEE. The V end was cut by 0 bases, the J end by 0 bases, with 15 bases between. The CDR3 consists of 17 residues. The CDR3 region is CASSVARGTEYQETQYF. The CDR3, as DNA: TGTGCCAGCAGCGTAGCTCGGGGGACAGAGTACCAAGAGACCCAGTACTTC.

The V call is TRBV27, the J call TRBJ1-2; D might be TRBD1 (6 bases). The CDR3 length is 14 residues. The germline gives CDR1 MNHEY, CDR2 SMNVEV (reference sequence). Trimming took off 0 bases at V and 8 bases at J, with 13 bases between the two ends. CDR3 bases: TGTGCCAGCAGTTTATCGGGAAGGGGGATCGGCTACACCTTC. Translated: CASSLSGRGIGYTF.

V gene TRBV5-1 combines with J gene TRBJ1-5, with 8 bases aligning to TRBD1. The J segment lost 5 bases and the V segment lost 3 bases, leaving 4 bases of the junction unmatched. The germline V gene encodes CDR1 SGHRS and CDR2 YFSETQ. This CDR3 is 14 amino acids long. CDR3 amino acids: CASSSGQGDQPQHF. The DNA for the CDR3 is TGCGCCAGCAGCTCCGGACAGGGCGATCAGCCCCAGCATTTT.

The chain uses TRBV30 and TRBJ1-1; 7 nucleotides align to TRBD1. V shed 7 bases, J shed 1 base, and the junction held 6 bases outside the gene matches. In germline, CDR1 is GTSNPN, CDR2 SVGIG (reference sequence). The length of the CDR3 is 13 residues. Here the CDR3 reads CAFSRDRNTEAFF. The CDR3 coding sequence is TGTGCCTTTAGCCGGGACAGGAACACTGAAGCTTTCTTT.

The chain carries TRBV29-1 and TRBJ2-3; 14 bases align to TRBD2. The trim removed 8 bases at V and 5 bases at J, leaving 9 bases unmatched. Germline V gene sequence: CDR1 SQVTM, CDR2 ANQGSEA. This CDR3 comprises 15 residues. Here the CDR3 DNA reads TGCAGCATGCGGGGACTAGCGGGAGAACGAGATACGCAGTATTTT. Its translation is CSMRGLAGERDTQYF.

The chain links TRBV6-5 to TRBJ1-1, with D tentatively TRBD1 (5 bases). The CDR3 consists of 14 residues. The ends were cut back, 4 bases at V and 5 bases at J, with 14 bases in the middle. Germline V gene data show CDR1 as MNHEY and CDR2 as SVGAGI. Here the CDR3 reads CASSSQGLKTEAFF. In nucleotides, the CDR3 is TGTGCCAGCAGTTCCCAGGGCCTCAAAACTGAAGCTTTCTTT.

The chain combines TRBV7-9 with TRBJ2-2; the match to TRBD2 covers 13 bases. Germline V gives CDR1 SEHNR, CDR2 FQNEAQ (reference sequence). After removal of 5 bases from V and 5 bases from J, the junction contained 5 bases not matched to a gene. The CDR3 contains 16 residues. In DNA form, the CDR3 reads TGTGCCAGCAGCCCCCGGACTAGCGGGGGAACCGGGGAGCTGTTTTTT. Amino acids: CASSPRTSGGTGELFF.

This clone was seen more than once but under ten times. This chain connects TRBV27 to TRBJ2-1; a possible D gene is TRBD2 (6 bases). Germline lookup yields CDR1 MNHEY and CDR2 SMNVEV (reference sequence). Trimming pared 2 bases from V and 6 bases from J, leaving 8 bases between. The CDR3 has 13 residues. CDR3 sequence reads: CASSLRGINEQFF. The CDR3 DNA sequence: TGTGCCAGCAGTTTACGGGGGATCAATGAGCAGTTCTTC.

The chain recombines TRBV27 with TRBJ1-1; D gene ambiguous. V lost 4 bases and J lost 11, with 29 bases in between. Germline assignment: CDR1 MNHEY and CDR2 SMNVEV (reference sequence). The CDR3 has 17 residues. The CDR3 is CASSSNRLRLSTLGAFF. The CDR3 nucleotides read TGTGCCAGCAGTTCTAACCGCCTCCGACTAAGTACCCTTGGGGCTTTCTTT.

V usage is TRBV7-9 and J usage is TRBJ2-2; tentative D call: TRBD2 (7 bases). Germline V gene data show CDR1 as SEHNR and CDR2 as FQNEAQ (reference sequence). The CDR3 loop spans 14 amino acids. V was trimmed by 2 bases and J by 6 bases, leaving 10 bases between them. CDR3 bases: TGTGCCAGCAGCTTACGGGGGGCTCCCGGGGAGCTGTTTTTT. It translates to CASSLRGAPGELFF.

The chain uses TRBV10-3 and TRBJ2-1, with 7 bases fitting TRBD1. The CDR3 is made up of 14 amino acids. Germline V lookup: CDR1 ENHRY, CDR2 SYGVKD. The trim removed 9 bases at V and 5 bases at J, leaving 10 bases unmatched. CDR3 DNA: TGTGCCATAGGGGCAGGGACAGCTAACAATGAGCAGTTCTTC. Its translation is CAIGAGTANNEQFF.

The J gene is TRBJ2-2, the V gene TRBV7-6; the D is unclear. Germline-derived CDR1 and CDR2 are SGHVS and FNYEAQ. V was trimmed by 2 bases and J by 4 bases, leaving 14 bases between them. This CDR3 has 16 amino acids. Written as DNA, the CDR3 is TGTGCCAGCAGCTTATCCCAAGCGTCTAGCACCGGGGAGCTGTTTTTT. As protein: CASSLSQASSTGELFF.

Regarding this clone: Other nucleotide sequences from this sample produce the same CDR3. The chain uses TRBV7-2 and TRBJ1-1; 7 nucleotides line up with TRBD1. The CDR3 totals 15 residues. Germline values: CDR1 SGHTA, CDR2 FQGNSA. Unmatched junction bases numbered 4, after V lost 3 bases and J lost 0 bases. The CDR3 DNA follows: TGTGCCAGCAGCTTTTCAGGGGGATTGAACACTGAAGCTTTCTTT. Translating gives CASSFSGGLNTEAFF.

The chain is built from TRBV5-1 and TRBJ1-1, with 8 bases fitting TRBD1. The germline CDR1 and CDR2 sequences are SGHRS and YFSETQ. This CDR3 has 16 residues. Losses at the gene ends were 0 bases for V and 4 bases for J; bases not matched to a gene: 8. The chain's CDR3 is CASSLGAGGSITEAFF. The CDR3 DNA is TGCGCCAGCAGCTTGGGGGCAGGGGGCTCCATCACTGAAGCTTTCTTT.

CDR3 DNA: TGTGCCAGCAGCCTCCAAGTGGCTAGTCGACAAGAGACCCAGTACTTC. Translated: CASSLQVASRQETQYF. The chain employs TRBV11-2 and TRBJ2-5; D is ambiguous. Germline CDR1 SGHAT, CDR2 FQNNGV. V was pared by 5 bases and J by 2 bases, with 18 bases between. The CDR3 is 16 amino acids.

The V gene is TRBV7-9, the J gene TRBJ2-3; maybe TRBD2 (5 bases). The CDR3 contains 18 residues. From germline, CDR1 is SEHNR and CDR2 FQNEAQ (reference sequence). Trimming shortened V by 5 bases and J by 0 bases, and 21 bases separated the two germline ends. The CDR3 loop reads CASSPRRTAGLSTDTQYF. In DNA, the CDR3 is TGTGCCAGCAGCCCCCGCCGAACAGCCGGACTGAGCACAGATACGCAGTATTTT. The complete variable domain, with remaining parts taken from reference TRBV7-9 and TRBJ2-3, reads DTGVSQNPRHKITKRGQNVTFRCDPISEHNRLYWYRQTLGQGPEFLTYFQNEAQLEKSRLLSDRFSAERPKGSFSTLEIQRTEQGDSAMYLCASSPRRTAGLSTDTQYFGPGTRLTVL.

The chain couples TRBV4-1 to TRBJ2-3, with 7 bases that match TRBD2. The length of the CDR3 is 14 residues. V lost 3 bases, J lost 4 bases, and 4 bases stayed unmatched. CDR1 is MGHRA and CDR2 is YSYEKL in the germline V gene. CDR3 bases: TGCGCCAGCAGCCATGGGAGGGGCCCAGATACGCAGTATTTT. This codes for CASSHGRGPDTQYF.

This clone was counted a single time. This chain connects TRBV7-3 to TRBJ2-5, with D tentatively TRBD2 (5 bases). This CDR3 region has 19 residues. The V end lost 2 bases, the J end lost 7 bases, and 29 bases lay between the germline ends. Germline V gene sequence: CDR1 SGHTA, CDR2 FQGTGA. The CDR3 spells CASSLARLKASPFYGTQYF. CDR3 nucleotide sequence: TGTGCCAGCAGCTTAGCTCGACTAAAGGCTTCTCCGTTCTATGGGACCCAGTACTTC.

The J gene is TRBJ1-1, the V gene TRBV23-1; D remains unclear. TRBV23-1 is an open reading frame whose function is uncertain. V dropped 8 bases and J dropped 8 bases, with 15 bases sitting between them. CDR3 length: 12 residues. CDR3 amino acids: CASLGRNCEAFF. CDR3 nucleotide sequence: TGCGCCAGCCTAGGTAGGAATTGCGAAGCTTTCTTT.

The chain employs TRBV15 and TRBJ1-5, with 7 bases identical to TRBD1. With V trimmed by 1 base and J by 11 bases, 8 bases remained unmatched. The CDR3 has 14 amino acids. Germline CDR1 is LNHNV and CDR2 is YYDKDF (reference sequence). CDR3: CATSRGQGMTAQHF. The CDR3 DNA follows: TGTGCCACCAGCAGAGGACAGGGTATGACGGCCCAGCATTTT.

The chain has TRBV7-2 and TRBJ2-7; perhaps TRBD2 as D (6 bases). Germline V lookup: CDR1 SGHTA, CDR2 FQGNSA. Trimming left V 1 base short and J 4 bases short, with 14 bases between. The CDR3 runs 15 residues. In nucleotides, the CDR3 is TGTGCCAGCAGCTTAGGTCCGGGAGAAGGGTACGAGCAGTACGTC. Its translation is CASSLGPGEGYEQYV.

The rearrangement links TRBV5-1 to TRBJ2-1, with TRBD2 matching 10 bases. CDR1 SGHRS and CDR2 YFSETQ come from the germline V gene. V gave up 0 bases and J gave up 6 bases; unmatched junction bases: 6. CDR3 length equals 16 residues. CDR3: CASSLGVAGGTNEQFF. DNA for the CDR3: TGCGCCAGCAGCTTGGGGGTAGCGGGAGGAACCAATGAGCAGTTCTTC.

CDR3 bases: TGTGCCAGCAGCGCGGGACTAGCGAGACAAGAGACCCAGTACTTC. Translated, it gives CASSAGLARQETQYF. The chain carries TRBV11-2 and TRBJ2-5, with TRBD2 matching 10 bases. The CDR3 is 15 residues long. Germline CDR1 SGHAT, CDR2 FQNNGV. Trimming took 5 bases from V and 2 from J; bases not matched to a gene: 5.

This clone occurred a few times. V and J are TRBV19 and TRBJ2-1; tentatively, D is TRBD2 (5 bases). Germline V lookup: CDR1 LNHDA, CDR2 SQIVND (reference sequence). V was trimmed by 7 bases and J by 2 bases, leaving 18 bases between them. This CDR3 region has 16 residues. CDR3 in DNA: TGTGCCAGTACCCACCCTTCCAGCGGAGCCTACAATGAGCAGTTCTTC. This codes for CASTHPSSGAYNEQFF.

This clone was seen only once. The chain recombines TRBV11-2 with TRBJ1-1, with TRBD1 as a possible D gene (6 bases). The V gene lost 5 bases and the J gene lost 10 bases, with 14 bases spanning the gap. CDR3 length: 12 amino acids. Germline CDR1 SGHAT, CDR2 FQNNGV. As DNA, the CDR3 is TGTGCCAGCAGCGCCGACCCAGGGGTAGCTTTCTTT. It is translated as CASSADPGVAFF.

The chain uses TRBV5-6 and TRBJ1-1; TRBD1 matches 7 bases. Germline CDR1 SGHDT, CDR2 YYEEEE. The ends lost 3 bases at V and 1 base at J; junction bases unmatched: 6. This CDR3 comprises 15 residues. The CDR3 region is CASSSDRHKNTEAFF. The CDR3 nucleotides read TGTGCCAGCAGCTCGGACAGGCACAAGAACACTGAAGCTTTCTTT.

This clone was picked up a small number of times. This chain's CDR3 is CASSQRAGWETQYF. CDR3 nucleotides: TGCGCCAGCAGCCAGCGAGCGGGATGGGAGACCCAGTACTTC. The genes are TRBV4-1 and TRBJ2-5; 7 bases align to TRBD2. The germline V gene has CDR1 MGHRA and CDR2 YSYEKL. The CDR3 contains 14 residues. The J segment lost 5 bases and the V segment lost 3 bases, leaving 6 bases of the junction unmatched.

This rearrangement joins TRBV7-9 to TRBJ2-5; 7 bases align to TRBD1. Trimming took 2 bases from V and 3 from J; bases not matched to a gene: 6. There are 15 residues in the CDR3. In germline, CDR1 is SEHNR, CDR2 FQNEAQ (reference sequence). The CDR3 DNA reads as TGTGCCAGCAGCTTAAACCCGGGACAGAAAGAGACCCAGTACTTC. It encodes CASSLNPGQKETQYF. The complete variable domain, with remaining parts taken from reference TRBV7-9 and TRBJ2-5, reads DTGVSQNPRHKITKRGQNVTFRCDPISEHNRLYWYRQTLGQGPEFLTYFQNEAQLEKSRLLSDRFSAERPKGSFSTLEIQRTEQGDSAMYLCASSLNPGQKETQYFGPGTRLLVL.